Listed below are T cell receptor beta chains from one sample, sequenced in a study of T cells in narcolepsy. TCRdb keeps only in-frame clones here, not all; method: immunoSEQ multiplex PCR. The repertoire holds tens of thousands of clones, less than 70% seen once, with roughly 12% in the top ten. Input material: memory (CD45RA-) CD4+ T cells from blood. Every receptor here comes from a human donor in good health. Each CDR3 is given with its conserved first and last residue. D genes are given only for firm matches. Clone size is stated in some rows and not others, as once, few, many or a class when expanded.

>-|TRBV25-1|-|TRBJ2-5
CASSEPANRGGTQYF
TGTGCCAGCAGTGAACCCGCCAACCGAGGGGGGACCCAGTACTTC
>-|TRBV30|-|TRBJ2-7
CAWSDLTGEQYF
TGTGCCTGGAGTGATCTAACGGGGGAGCAGTACTTC
>-|TRBV4-2|-|TRBJ2-2
CASSQVANTGELFF
TGTGCCAGCAGCCAAGTGGCCAACACCGGGGAGCTGTTTTTT
>-|TRBV28|-|TRBJ2-1
CASSWVIQGHSNEQFF
TGTGCCAGCAGTTGGGTAATACAGGGTCACAGCAATGAGCAGTTCTTC
>-|TRBV28|few|TRBJ1-6
CASSLQGDYNSPLHF
TGTGCCAGCAGTCTCCAGGGAGATTATAATTCACCCCTCCACTTT
>-|TRBV9|-|TRBJ2-5
CASSRRGQNQETQYF
TGTGCCAGCAGTCGTAGAGGCCAGAACCAAGAGACCCAGTACTTC
>-|TRBV7-2|-|TRBJ1-1
CASRPYSGGNTEAFF
TGTGCCAGCAGACCTTACTCGGGGGGGAACACTGAAGCTTTCTTT
>-|TRBV28|few|TRBJ1-2
CASRIPTGALFGYTF
TGTGCCAGCAGGATACCCACCGGGGCCCTATTTGGCTACACCTTC
>-|TRBV6-5|-|TRBJ2-7
CAIASGHPYEQYF
TGTGCCATCGCCAGCGGCCACCCTTACGAGCAGTACTTC
>-|TRBV28|-|TRBJ1-6
CASSSSGSHDGYNSPLHF
TGTGCCAGCAGTTCATCCGGAAGCCACGACGGATATAATTCACCCCTCCACTTT
>TRBD2|TRBV10-1|few|TRBJ2-7
CASSGGLGEQYF
TGCGCCAGCAGCGGTGGACTAGGCGAGCAGTACTTC
>TRBD2|TRBV7-9|few|TRBJ2-1
CAATSGGLNEQFF
TGTGCCGCGACTAGCGGGGGCCTAAATGAGCAGTTCTTC
>TRBD1|TRBV5-6|-|TRBJ2-1
CASSQTGFEQFF
TGTGCCAGCAGCCAGACAGGGTTTGAGCAGTTCTTC
>TRBD1|TRBV28|-|TRBJ1-6
CASSGGQANSPLHF
TGTGCCAGCAGTGGGGGACAGGCTAATTCACCCCTCCACTTT
>TRBD2|TRBV11-1|-|TRBJ2-3
CASSSGGGRGDTQYF
TGTGCCAGCAGCTCGGGGGGGGGCCGAGGAGATACGCAGTATTTT
>TRBD1|TRBV10-3|-|TRBJ1-2
CAISADRDYGYTF
TGTGCCATCAGTGCGGACAGGGATTATGGCTACACCTTC
>-|TRBV7-9|-|TRBJ1-6
CTTRAPDSSYSPLHF
TGTACGACAAGAGCCCCGGACAGCTCCTATTCACCCCTCCACTTT
>-|TRBV5-4|-|TRBJ1-4
CASSWGGNNEKLFF
TGTGCCAGCAGCTGGGGGGGGAATAATGAAAAACTGTTTTTT
>-|TRBV9|-|TRBJ1-3
CSSSKGRLSGNTIYF
TGTTCCAGCAGCAAAGGACGGCTCTCTGGAAACACCATATATTTT
>TRBD2|TRBV30|few|TRBJ2-7
CACAGTSGGAGEQYF
TGTGCCTGTGCCGGGACTAGCGGGGGGGCCGGGGAGCAGTACTTC
>-|TRBV11-2|-|TRBJ2-3
CASSPGSDTQYF
TGTGCCAGCAGCCCGGGATCAGATACGCAGTATTTT
>TRBD1|TRBV11-2|-|TRBJ2-7
CASATRTGSEQYF
TGTGCCAGCGCTACGAGGACAGGGTCCGAGCAGTACTTC
>-|TRBV6-4|few|TRBJ1-1
CASSTQVNTEAFF
TGTGCCAGCAGCACACAGGTGAACACTGAAGCTTTCTTT
>-|TRBV6-5|-|TRBJ2-1
CATRQGGYNEQFF
TGTGCCACGAGGCAGGGGGGTTACAATGAGCAGTTCTTC
>-|TRBV27|-|TRBJ2-7
CASSLYTGYEQYF
TGTGCCAGCAGTTTATACACAGGGTACGAGCAGTACTTC
>-|TRBV15|-|TRBJ2-2
CATSRDFGDGELFF
TGTGCCACCAGCAGAGATTTTGGGGACGGGGAGCTGTTTTTT
>-|TRBV9|-|TRBJ2-3
CASANPSTDTQYF
TGTGCCAGCGCCAATCCTAGCACAGATACGCAGTATTTT
>TRBD1|TRBV4-1|-|TRBJ1-2
CASSQGWTGMLRGYTF
TGCGCCAGCAGCCAAGGATGGACAGGGATGTTGCGCGGCTACACCTTC
>-|TRBV7-3|-|TRBJ2-1
CASSLLGGENNEQFF
TGTGCCAGCAGCTTATTAGGGGGGGAAAACAATGAGCAGTTCTTC
>-|TRBV2|few|TRBJ2-4
CASSDPGLAKNIQYF
TGTGCCAGCAGTGACCCGGGTCTAGCCAAAAACATTCAGTACTTC
>TRBD1|TRBV10-3|-|TRBJ1-5
CATWDRGQNYSNQPQHF
TGTGCCACATGGGACAGGGGACAGAATTATAGCAATCAGCCCCAGCATTTT
>-|TRBV11-1|-|TRBJ2-1
CASSLRVYNEQFF
TGTGCCAGCAGTCTCAGGGTCTACAATGAGCAGTTCTTC
>-|TRBV9|few|TRBJ1-2
CASSVVGQGDGYTF
TGTGCCAGCAGCGTAGTGGGTCAGGGAGATGGCTACACCTTC
>-|TRBV5-6|-|TRBJ2-5
CASSFGSQETQYF
TGTGCCAGCAGCTTTGGCAGTCAAGAGACCCAGTACTTC
>TRBD1|TRBV7-2|-|TRBJ1-5
CASSLRQGGSQPQHF
TGTGCCAGCAGCTTAAGACAGGGCGGGAGTCAGCCCCAGCATTTT
>-|TRBV19|-|TRBJ2-2
CASRWTGELFF
TGTGCCAGTAGGTGGACCGGGGAGCTGTTTTTT
>-|TRBV7-8|-|TRBJ2-5
CASSGGLGETQYF
TGTGCCAGCAGCGGGGGGCTGGGGGAGACCCAGTACTTC
>-|TRBV11-2|once|TRBJ1-2
CASSLVGTANYGYTF
TGTGCCAGCAGCTTAGTCGGGACGGCTAACTATGGCTACACCTTC
>-|TRBV5-1|few|TRBJ2-7
CASSPEGSTHEQYF
TGCGCCAGCAGTCCGGAGGGATCTACGCACGAGCAGTACTTC
>-|TRBV12-2|many|TRBJ1-2
CASRPRGGHGYTF
TGTGCAAGTCGCCCAAGGGGGGGGCATGGCTACACCTTC
>-|TRBV23-1|few|TRBJ1-2
CASREVPPRNYGYTF
TGCGCCAGCAGGGAAGTCCCCCCACGAAACTATGGCTACACCTTC